Presented here are 21 T cell receptor beta chains from one specimen sequenced in a study of immune cell composition in non-small cell lung cancer. Sequencing was performed with immunoSEQ multiplex PCR; in TCRdb, only in-frame clones are kept and a portion is missing. The table records some 5,000 clones, roughly 85% of them present only once. Material: lung tumor tissue. The source of these receptors is a human donor with non-small cell lung cancer.

The chain joins TRBV7-2 to TRBJ2-3; the match to TRBD2 covers 16 bases. Germline V gene lookup returns CDR1 SGHTA and CDR2 FQGNSA. After removal of 5 bases from V and 9 bases from J, the junction contained 2 bases not matched to a gene. The CDR3 extends over 14 amino acids. The CDR3 loop is CASSRGLAGGTQYF. The DNA of the CDR3 is TGTGCCAGCAGCCGGGGACTAGCGGGGGGGACGCAGTATTTT.

The chain combines TRBV30 with TRBJ2-5; 8 bases are a match to TRBD1. Germline V CDR1 and CDR2: GTSNPN, SVGIG (reference sequence). V shed 3 bases, J shed 3 bases, and the junction held 15 bases outside the gene matches. The CDR3 is 17 amino acids. CDR3 DNA: TGTGCCTGGAGGGATAGTCTAGGACAGGGATGGAAAGAGACCCAGTACTTC. Its translation: CAWRDSLGQGWKETQYF.

The CDR3 spells CAISQLETGTGELFF. CDR3 nucleotide sequence: TGTGCCATCAGCCAGCTAGAGACGGGGACCGGGGAGCTGTTTTTT. The V gene is TRBV10-3, the J gene TRBJ2-2; D might be TRBD2 (5 bases). Trimming took off 6 bases at V and 5 bases at J, with 16 bases between the two ends. CDR3 length: 15 amino acids. CDR1 is ENHRY and CDR2 is SYGVKD in the germline V gene.

CDR3 amino acids: CASSYGLAVYNEQFF. The CDR3, as DNA: TGTGCCAGCAGTTATGGACTAGCGGTTTACAATGAGCAGTTCTTC. This chain uses TRBV6-6 with TRBJ2-1; 10 nucleotides align to TRBD2. V trimming: 3 bases; J trimming: 4 bases; junction bases outside the gene matches: 3. Germline-derived CDR1 and CDR2 are MNHNY and SVGAGI (reference sequence). This CDR3 is 15 amino acids long.

This chain uses TRBV7-7 with TRBJ2-3, with TRBD2 matching over 9 bases. The CDR3 extends over 15 amino acids. V lost 5 bases and J lost 7; bases outside the gene matches: 10. The germline CDR1 and CDR2 sequences are SSHAT and FNYEAQ (reference sequence). The CDR3 region is CASSMTSGEGNTQYF. The CDR3 bases are TGTGCCAGCAGCATGACTAGCGGAGAGGGGAATACGCAGTATTTT.

The chain is built from TRBV9 and TRBJ2-3; 11 bases are shared with TRBD2. CDR3 length: 16 amino acids. V lost 3 bases, J lost 5 bases, and 8 bases stayed unmatched. CDR1 and CDR2 from the germline V gene are SGDLS and YYNGEE. The CDR3 region has the DNA TGTGCCAGCAGCGCTATTAGCGGGAGGGCCAGAGATACGCAGTATTTT. Amino acid sequence: CASSAISGRARDTQYF. The full variable domain, its missing parts supplied by reference TRBV9 and TRBJ2-3, is DSGVTQTPKHLITATGQRVTLRCSPRSGDLSVYWYQQSLDQGLQFLIQYYNGEERAKGNILERFSAQQFPDLHSELNLSSLELGDSALYFCASSAISGRARDTQYFGPGTRLTVL.

Points on this clone: Other DNA sequences within the sample encode an identical CDR3. The gene calls are TRBV18 and TRBJ1-4; perhaps TRBD1 as D (6 bases). Per the germline V gene, CDR1 is KGHSH and CDR2 is LQKENI. Trimming took off 0 bases at V and 8 bases at J, with 13 bases between the two ends. The CDR3 totals 15 residues. The CDR3 loop reads CASSPPGAVGEKLFF. DNA of the CDR3: TGTGCCAGCTCACCACCGGGGGCGGTGGGGGAAAAACTGTTTTTT.

The chain is built from TRBV6-1 and TRBJ1-6; 7 nucleotides agree with TRBD1. The CDR3 extends over 18 amino acids. Germline V gene sequence: CDR1 MNHNS, CDR2 SASEGT. The V gene end was trimmed by 5 bases and the J gene end by 0 bases; junction bases not matched to a gene: 10. The CDR3 spells CASSKDAGQSSYNSPLHF. The DNA for the CDR3 is TGTGCCAGCAGTAAAGACGCGGGACAGAGCTCCTATAATTCACCCCTCCACTTT.

This sequence joins TRBV5-1 and TRBJ2-3; tentative D call: TRBD1 (6 bases). Between the trimmed V and J ends, which lost 2 bases and 2 bases, there was a span of 12 bases. The length of the CDR3 is 15 residues. Germline V gene lookup returns CDR1 SGHRS and CDR2 YFSETQ. This CDR3 is CASSFPTGDTDTQYF. The CDR3 nucleotides read TGCGCCAGCAGCTTCCCGACAGGAGACACAGATACGCAGTATTTT.

The J gene is TRBJ2-2, the V gene TRBV2; D remains unclear. V lost 1 base and J lost 0, with 12 bases in between. This CDR3 region has 17 residues. Germline CDR1 and CDR2: SNHLY and FYNNEI. The CDR3 sequence is CASSEEMVHPNTGELFF. CDR3 nucleotide sequence: TGTGCCAGCAGTGAAGAGATGGTACACCCGAACACCGGGGAGCTGTTTTTT.

In its sample, this clone was seen once. The chain recombines TRBV30 with TRBJ2-5; TRBD1 is a possible D gene (6 bases). Germline-derived CDR1 and CDR2 are GTSNPN and SVGIG (reference sequence). This CDR3 comprises 11 residues. Trimming removed 4 bases from V and 3 bases from J, with 6 bases in between. CDR3 coding DNA: TGTGCCTGGACAGGGGAAGAGACCCAGTACTTC. This encodes CAWTGEETQYF.

This rearrangement joins TRBV27 to TRBJ2-3, with 9 bases aligning to TRBD2. Trimming took 3 bases from V and 2 from J; bases not matched to a gene: 3. The CDR3 is 15 amino acids. CDR1 and CDR2 (germline): MNHEY, SMNVEV (reference sequence). The CDR3 region is CASSFAGGITDTQYF. The CDR3 DNA is TGTGCCAGCAGTTTCGCGGGAGGGATCACAGATACGCAGTATTTT.

This sequence joins TRBV20-1 and TRBJ2-7, with a possible D match to TRBD2 (5 bases). The length of the CDR3 is 11 residues. With 7 bases removed from V and 6 bases from J, the gap between germline ends came to 13 bases. Germline lookup yields CDR1 DFQATT and CDR2 SNEGSKA (reference sequence). The CDR3 DNA is TGCAGTGGCAGAGGGCCCGGCGAGCAGTACTTC. It yields the protein CSGRGPGEQYF.

The chain is built from TRBV10-1 and TRBJ2-1, with D maybe TRBD2 (7 bases). This CDR3 is built from 14 residues. Germline loops: CDR1 WNHNN, CDR2 SYGVQD (reference sequence). Trimming removed 2 bases at V and 7 bases at J, with 12 bases between. CDR3 loop: CASSEAGARNEQFF. CDR3 DNA sequence: TGCGCCAGCAGTGAGGCGGGGGCTAGAAATGAGCAGTTCTTC.

This clone was recorded a few times. This chain connects TRBV6-5 to TRBJ2-7; TRBD2 aligns across 12 bases. The CDR3 runs to 16 residues. Germline V gives CDR1 MNHEY, CDR2 SVGAGI. Germline trimming cut 4 bases from V and 6 bases from J; bases unmatched to any gene: 10. In DNA, the CDR3 is TGTGCCAGCAGTTGGTCGACTAGCGGGAGAGGTTTCGAGCAGTACTTC. Its protein product is CASSWSTSGRGFEQYF.

The chain carries TRBV25-1 and TRBJ2-4; possibly TRBD2 for D (6 bases). This CDR3 is built from 15 residues. Germline CDR1 MGHDK, CDR2 SYGVNS. Deletions cut 2 bases from V and 0 bases from J, with 8 bases between. The CDR3 region has the DNA TGTGCCAGCAGTGAAATGGGACTAGCCAAAAACATTCAGTACTTC. Translated: CASSEMGLAKNIQYF.

The chain joins TRBV7-9 to TRBJ1-1, with D unclear. The CDR3 is 14 residues long. The germline V gene encodes CDR1 SEHNR and CDR2 FQNEAQ (reference sequence). V lost 1 base, J lost 3 bases, and 9 bases lay in between. CDR3 protein: CASSLGRIYTEAFF. CDR3 nucleotide sequence: TGTGCCAGCAGCTTAGGGCGGATTTACACTGAAGCTTTCTTT.

CDR3 loop: CASSRMRESSGANVLTF. In DNA form, the CDR3 reads TGTGCCAGCAGCAGGATGAGGGAGAGCTCTGGGGCCAACGTCCTGACTTTC. The chain combines TRBV7-6 with TRBJ2-6, with D tentatively TRBD2 (5 bases). The CDR3 totals 17 residues. Looked up from germline, CDR1 is SGHVS and CDR2 is FNYEAQ. V dropped 5 bases and J dropped 0 bases, with 14 bases sitting between them. Full variable domain (missing parts from reference TRBV7-6 and TRBJ2-6): GAGVSQSPRYKVTKRGQDVALRCDPISGHVSLYWYRQALGQGPEFLTYFNYEAQQDKSGLPNDRFSAERPEGSISTLTIQRTEQRDSAMYRCASSRMRESSGANVLTFGAGSRLTVL.

In DNA form, the CDR3 reads TGCGCCAGCAGCTTGGAGGGGGACAGGGGGTCCACCATATATTTT. The encoded protein is CASSLEGDRGSTIYF. This sequence joins TRBV5-1 and TRBJ1-3, with 11 bases identical to TRBD1. Looked up from germline, CDR1 is SGHRS and CDR2 is YFSETQ. Trimming took 0 bases from V and 9 from J; bases not matched to a gene: 5. The length of the CDR3 is 15 residues.

By its share, this clone is medium-sized. This chain joins TRBV14 and TRBJ1-2; the D is unclear. Trimming shortened V by 0 bases and J by 4 bases, and 12 bases separated the two germline ends. The length of the CDR3 is 15 residues. Germline CDR1 and CDR2: SGHDN and FVKESK. The DNA of the CDR3 is TGTGCCAGCAGCCAAGATAACGGGGTGATCTATGGCTACACCTTC. It translates to CASSQDNGVIYGYTF. Using reference TRBV14 and TRBJ1-2 for the parts outside the CDR3, the full variable domain is EAGVTQFPSHSVIEKGQTVTLRCDPISGHDNLYWYRRVMGKEIKFLLHFVKESKQDESGMPNNRFLAERTGGTYSTLKVQPAELEDSGVYFCASSQDNGVIYGYTFGSGTRLTVV.

This clone has a handful of counts. The chain joins TRBV6-5 to TRBJ1-1, with 8 bases matching TRBD1. The CDR3 is made up of 14 amino acids. V was pared by 6 bases and J by 3 bases, with 6 bases of the junction left unmatched. The germline CDR1 and CDR2 sequences are MNHEY and SVGAGI. CDR3 sequence (DNA): TGTGCCAGCAGAGGGGGACAGGACCACACTGAAGCTTTCTTT. Its translation: CASRGGQDHTEAFF.